This T cell receptor beta chain appears in the sequencing data of a study of blood T cell repertoires in COVID-19. Study information: Italy, Spain and the United States were the sources of the convalescent and acute COVID-19 samples.

Study processing details: Amplified reference gene primers provided the basis for estimating nucleated cell counts. The table came from immunoSEQ multiplex PCR; TCRdb's copy has only in-frame clones and leaves some out. The V and J calls and clone size were taken over from that table, and D and trimming were inferred from the DNA. The sample holds 140,000 or so clones, about 88% seen once. The Seattle patients joined while their infection was active and were tracked longitudinally afterward. Sequencing was performed on peripheral blood. The receptor comes from a human donor with COVID-19, enrolled during active disease. The donor label of this sample is uncertain.

The CDR3: CATTQGHGEETQYF. In DNA form, the CDR3 reads TGTGCCACCACGCAGGGGCATGGCGAAGAGACCCAGTACTTC. This chain uses TRBV7-9 with TRBJ2-5; the D gene is possibly TRBD1 (6 bases). V gave up 10 bases and J gave up 3 bases, with 18 bases separating them. This CDR3 contains 14 residues. CDR1 is SEHNR, CDR2 FQNEAQ, per germline (reference sequence).